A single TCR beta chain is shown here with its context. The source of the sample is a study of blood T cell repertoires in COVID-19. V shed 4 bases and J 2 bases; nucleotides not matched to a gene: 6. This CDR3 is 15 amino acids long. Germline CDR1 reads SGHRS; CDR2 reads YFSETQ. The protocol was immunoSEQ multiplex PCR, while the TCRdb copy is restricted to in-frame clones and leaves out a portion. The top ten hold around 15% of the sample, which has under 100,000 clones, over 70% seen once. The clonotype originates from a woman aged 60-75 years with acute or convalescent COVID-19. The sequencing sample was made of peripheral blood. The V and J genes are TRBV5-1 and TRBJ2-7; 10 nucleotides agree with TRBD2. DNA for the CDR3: TGCGCCAGCAGCCCGGGACTAGCGATTACCTACGAGCAGTACTTC. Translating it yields CASSPGLAITYEQYF.